This T cell receptor beta chain was captured in a study of blood T cell repertoires in COVID-19. CDR3 size: 12 residues. Germline V gene lookup returns CDR1 MDHEN and CDR2 SYDVKM. V was cut by 5 bases and J by 13 bases, with 14 bases left in between. Individuals drawn from 24 US areas were roughly 18 to 95 years old. Participants had their cohort set by participant-reported clinical history. Repertoires were generated with immunoSEQ multiplex PCR, while TCRdb's copy carries only in-frame clones and drops some. The sample holds 250,000 to 300,000 clones, approximately 90% seen once. This sequence originates from a woman aged 60 to 75 in a cohort exposed to, infected with or recovered from COVID-19 (not recorded which). This chain connects TRBV28 to TRBJ1-4; no clear D. Specimen: PBMCs or T cells enriched from blood (not recorded which). CDR3 coding DNA: TGTGCCAGCAGTCTGGAGCCTTCTGGACTGTTTTTT. It specifies CASSLEPSGLFF.